The 18 T cell receptor beta chains below come from one sample, sequenced in a study of T cells expressing NK-cell markers. TCRdb re-called the 5' RACE reads, yielding one record per CDR3 amino acid sequence without DNA. This sample's table reports about 32,000 distinct CDR3 sequences. Specimen: blood T cells: a sorted CD56 or NKG2C T cell subset, CD4+ or CD8+ T cells, or bulk PBMC T cells (not recorded which). Source of these receptors: a woman aged 18 to 69 in good health.

The chain recombines TRBV6-5 with TRBJ2-2; there is no DNA to check the TCRdb D call of TRBD2. The CDR3 has 15 amino acids. CDR1 is MNHEY and CDR2 is SVGAGI in the germline V gene. The CDR3 loop is CASSWSGSSPGELFF.

The V call is TRBV10-3, the J call TRBJ2-7; TCRdb's D call of TRBD1 is untestable without DNA. The CDR3 sequence is 12 residues long. Per germline, CDR1 ENHRY and CDR2 SYGVKD. This chain's CDR3 is CATDDRGYEQYF.

The chain uses TRBV2 and TRBJ1-1; TCRdb selects TRBD1, and the lack of DNA leaves this call unchecked. This CDR3 region has 13 residues. CDR1 and CDR2 from the germline V gene are SNHLY and FYNNEI. This chain's CDR3 is CASSEWGADEAFF.

The gene calls are TRBV6-5 and TRBJ2-7; TCRdb gives TRBD1 as the D gene, but with no DNA this cannot be confirmed. The CDR3 sequence is 15 residues long. Germline CDR1 is MNHEY and CDR2 is SVGAGI. Here the CDR3 reads CASSYESAGGYEQYF.

V gene TRBV3-1 combines with J gene TRBJ2-4; TCRdb proposes TRBD2, but this gene call is untestable without DNA. The germline CDR1 and CDR2 sequences are LGHDT and YNNKEL (reference sequence). This CDR3 spans 17 amino acids. CDR3 sequence reads: CASSQELSGGAKNIQYF.

The chain links TRBV15 to TRBJ2-6. Germline lookup yields CDR1 LNHNV and CDR2 YYDKDF (reference sequence). The CDR3 length is 16 residues. The CDR3 here is CATSRDQSSGANVLTF.

The CDR3 loop is CSVEAGRGQGLDYEQFF. V is TRBV29-1 and J is TRBJ2-1; TCRdb's assignment of TRBD1 cannot be checked, as there is no DNA. This CDR3 is built from 17 residues. The germline gives CDR1 SQVTM, CDR2 ANQGSEA.

The chain has TRBV12-3 or TRBV12-4 and TRBJ2-7; TCRdb's D call, TRBD1, is unchecked because there is no DNA. CDR3 length: 13 amino acids. CDR3 loop: CASRDTSTYEQYF.

V and J are TRBV20-1 and TRBJ2-4; TCRdb's assignment of TRBD1 cannot be checked, as there is no DNA. This CDR3 contains 16 residues. The germline V gene has CDR1 DFQATT and CDR2 SNEGSKA (reference sequence). Here the CDR3 reads CSVGQGPLGAKNIQYF.

V gene TRBV9 combines with J gene TRBJ1-2; TCRdb indicates TRBD1, and absent DNA this call remains unverified. Germline assignment: CDR1 SGDLS and CDR2 YYNGEE. CDR3 length equals 17 residues. CDR3 residues: CASSVGLASGQTNGYTF. The full variable domain, completed using reference TRBV9 and TRBJ1-2, is DSGVTQTPKHLITATGQRVTLRCSPRSGDLSVYWYQQSLDQGLQFLIQYYNGEERAKGNILERFSAQQFPDLHSELNLSSLELGDSALYFCASSVGLASGQTNGYTFGSGTRLTVV.

The genes are TRBV29-1 and TRBJ2-3; TCRdb outputs TRBD1, but without DNA this stays unchecked. The CDR3 is 15 residues long. Germline V gene lookup returns CDR1 SQVTM and CDR2 ANQGSEA. The CDR3 spells CSGWGTVVTTDTQYF.

This chain joins TRBV15 and TRBJ2-6; TCRdb's assignment of TRBD1 cannot be checked, as there is no DNA. Per germline, CDR1 LNHNV and CDR2 YYDKDF (reference sequence). CDR3 length: 16 residues. The CDR3 spells CATSREGQSGANVLTF.

The rearrangement joins TRBV28 to TRBJ1-5; the D call of TRBD1 rests on TCRdb alone, since no DNA is present to check it. This CDR3 is 17 amino acids long. Germline V CDR1 and CDR2: MDHEN, SYDVKM. This CDR3 reads CASDGTTGPDSNQPQHF.

The chain couples TRBV5-1 to TRBJ1-2; TCRdb outputs TRBD1, but without DNA this stays unchecked. CDR1 is SGHRS, CDR2 YFSETQ, per germline. The CDR3 covers 16 residues. The chain's CDR3 is CASSLGRQGATYGYTF.

The V gene is TRBV6-1, the J gene TRBJ1-4; TCRdb's D call of TRBD1 is untestable without DNA. Germline CDR1 MNHNS, CDR2 SASEGT. There are 17 residues in the CDR3. The CDR3 sequence: CASSTGVGFLGVEKLFF.

V gene TRBV14 combines with J gene TRBJ1-2; TCRdb reports TRBD1, a call that lacks DNA to check it against. The CDR3 length is 14 residues. Germline lookup yields CDR1 SGHDN and CDR2 FVKESK. The CDR3 loop reads CASSQDHGGKGYTF. Looking up the rest from reference TRBV14 and TRBJ1-2 gives the full variable domain: EAGVTQFPSHSVIEKGQTVTLRCDPISGHDNLYWYRRVMGKEIKFLLHFVKESKQDESGMPNNRFLAERTGGTYSTLKVQPAELEDSGVYFCASSQDHGGKGYTFGSGTRLTVV.

The V call is TRBV19, the J call TRBJ2-2; as DNA is missing, the TRBD1 call by TCRdb cannot be tested. The CDR3 covers 16 residues. Per the germline V gene, CDR1 is LNHDA and CDR2 is SQIVND (reference sequence). The CDR3 loop is CASSMGLRMNTGELFF.

J is TRBJ1-2 and V is TRBV29-1. CDR1 is SQVTM, CDR2 ANQGSEA, per germline. This CDR3 contains 12 residues. Here the CDR3 reads CSVVRPNYGYTF.